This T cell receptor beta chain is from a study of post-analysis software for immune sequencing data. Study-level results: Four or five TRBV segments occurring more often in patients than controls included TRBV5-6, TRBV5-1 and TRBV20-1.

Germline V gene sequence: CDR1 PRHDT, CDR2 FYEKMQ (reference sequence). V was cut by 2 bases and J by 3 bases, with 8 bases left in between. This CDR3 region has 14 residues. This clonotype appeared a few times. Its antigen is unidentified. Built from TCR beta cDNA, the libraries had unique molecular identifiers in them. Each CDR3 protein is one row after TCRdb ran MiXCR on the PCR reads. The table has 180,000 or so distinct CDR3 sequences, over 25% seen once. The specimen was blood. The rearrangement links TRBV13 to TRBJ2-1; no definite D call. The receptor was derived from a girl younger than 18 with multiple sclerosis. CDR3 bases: TGTGCCAGCAGCTTAATGTCGGGCTACAATGAGCAGTTCTTC. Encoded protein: CASSLMSGYNEQFF.